This T cell receptor beta chain was recovered during a study of beta chain features in type 1 diabetes (dated by TCRdb to 2016 to 2018). For the study in its entirety: No differences in mean age, gender distribution, total cell number or subset yield were found between patients and healthy donors. A total of 90 million to 140 million sorted cells were examined across all samples, and RNA yield correlated strongly with the number of cells per subset. In the study, recently diagnosed type 1 diabetes patients and matched healthy donors were compared on the TCRB repertoires of their sorted circulating CD4+ T cell subsets. Naive and central memory subsets were obtained from all 30 or so donors, but regulatory and stem cell-like memory subsets were isolated from only 8 patients and roughly 8 healthy donors. The paper's findings and limits, for the study overall: In all four CD4+ subsets, TCRB CDR3 length was moderately but significantly shorter in type 1 diabetes patients. At VDJ recombination sites, type 1 diabetes patients had fewer insertions and more deleted nucleotides, which implies abnormalities in thymic rearrangement. The naive, central memory and regulatory TCRB repertoires appeared to resemble one another more closely among patients than among healthy donors. Because cDNA was sequenced instead of genomic DNA, highly expressing activated cells could be over-represented, though the groups showed no difference in activation or CD3 levels. Shorter templates might be favored by PCR, yet because patient and control samples were amplified and corrected together, any such skew would affect both groups equally. Because small numbers of individuals were included in the HLA sub-analyses, any influence of HLA type on TCRB rearrangement was left unresolved.

A single peripheral blood draw of approximately 120 mL on average was collected from each donor into heparinised tubes. A BD FACSAria II and a panel including CD45RO, CCR7, CD25, CD127, CD95 and CD27 were used to sort naive, central memory, regulatory and stem cell-like memory CD4+ T cells. A purity above 95% was achieved for all sorted populations. Right away, PBMCs were isolated by Lymphoprep density gradient centrifugation and were stained directly, with no culture step. So that batch effects would be minimized, each experiment stained and sorted samples in pairs, pairing one healthy donor with one patient. Taken from the germline V gene, the CDR1 and CDR2 loops are SGHRS and YFSETQ. Measured from the cysteine to the phenylalanine, the CDR3 is 16 residues long. The entry retains the CDR3 DNA only, 48 bases that are in frame from base 1. For this chain, trimming is 0 bases at the V end and 2 bases at the J end, and the number of junction bases without a gene match is 5.

All of the isolated RNA was reverse transcribed with the High Capacity cDNA Reverse Transcription Kit, so expressed TCRB transcripts were sequenced. Naive, central memory and regulatory T cell samples underwent deep immunoSEQ sequencing, averaging roughly 3.4 million total reads per sample. Sorted cells were lysed in RLT buffer and RNA was extracted with DNase-treated RNeasy Micro or Mini kits, depending on cell number. To prevent cross-contamination, every cell subset was processed on its own, while patient and healthy donor samples were processed together. The immunoSEQ multiplex PCR was used to amplify TCRB sequences from cDNA, generating 87-bp fragments that spanned the CDR3 region. The amplicons were sequenced using the Illumina HiSeq platform. Turning to the authors' computational methods: Synthetic template baselines were used to correct PCR bias computationally, reads within Hamming distance 2 were collapsed together, and singletons that could not be merged were discarded. Reads were aligned to IMGT to assign V, D and J genes, CDR3 length, and insertions or deletions at six rearrangement sites. Within each subset, clonotype counts were normalized to the number of sorted cells before true diversity and Gini coefficients were calculated with the tcR R package. The overlap coefficient, calculated on TCRB nucleotide sequences, was used to measure repertoire sharing. Out-of-frame TCRB sequences from naive cells were analyzed to stand in for the pre-selection repertoire. Entries here come from immuneACCESS through TCRdb and include only in-frame sequences with V and J called. Some clones fail to appear in such tables; in the studies checked, an unresolved V gene covers under half of the shortfall, and the cause of the remainder is unknown. From that table come the V and J calls and clone size; the DNA was used to work out D and trimming. This sample comprises almost 350,000 clones, 15% to 20% of them detected only once. Of the sample, 0.035% to 0.055% falls within the top ten clones.

About this clone itself: Its antigen remains undetermined. Base qualities were left out, and no much larger clone turns up one base away.

The sequence was collected from a woman aged 18 to 35 in good health. The sequenced sample consisted of naive CD4+ T cells from blood. Explained via the paper, the cell subset or site label denotes: true naive CD4+ T cells. The sequence links TRBV5-1 to TRBJ2-7, and 10 bases in between align with TRBD2. Here is the DNA: TGCGCCAGCAGCTTGGAGCCTAGCGGGAGTCCCTACGAGCAGTACTTC. The translation is CASSLEPSGSPYEQYF.